The present T cell receptor (beta chain) was sequenced within a study of blood T cell repertoires in COVID-19. Trimming took 3 bases from V and 0 from J, leaving 12 bases between them. CDR3 length: 17 amino acids. The germline CDR1 and CDR2 sequences are LNHDA and SQIVND (reference sequence). Sequencing used immunoSEQ multiplex PCR; TCRdb keeps in-frame clones, though not all of them. Of under 300,000 clones listed, roughly 88% are singletons. The TCR was taken from a woman in her 40s who had recovered from COVID-19. Sequenced material: peripheral blood. The chain couples TRBV19 to TRBJ2-6; D may be TRBD1 (6 bases). CDR3 loop: CASSIGQGSSGANVLTF. In nucleotides, the CDR3 is TGTGCCAGTAGTATTGGTCAGGGGAGCTCTGGGGCCAACGTCCTGACTTTC. The complete variable domain, with remaining parts taken from reference TRBV19 and TRBJ2-6, reads DGGITQSPKYLFRKEGQNVTLSCEQNLNHDAMYWYRQDPGQGLRLIYYSQIVNDFQKGDIAEGYSVSREKKESFPLTVTSAQKNPTAFYLCASSIGQGSSGANVLTFGAGSRLTVL.